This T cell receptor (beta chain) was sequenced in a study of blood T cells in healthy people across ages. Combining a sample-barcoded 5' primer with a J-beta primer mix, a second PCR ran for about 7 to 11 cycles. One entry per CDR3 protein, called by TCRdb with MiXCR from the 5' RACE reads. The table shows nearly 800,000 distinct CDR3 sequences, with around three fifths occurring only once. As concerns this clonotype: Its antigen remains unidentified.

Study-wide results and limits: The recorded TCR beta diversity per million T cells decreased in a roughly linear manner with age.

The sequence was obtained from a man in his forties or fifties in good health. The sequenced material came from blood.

The CDR3 sequence is CASSVIETQYF. The CDR3 bases are TGTGCCAGCAGTGTGATAGAGACCCAGTACTTC. The chain links TRBV2 to TRBJ2-5; D is ambiguous. The V gene lost 4 bases and the J gene lost 4 bases, with 4 bases spanning the gap. Germline V gene sequence: CDR1 SNHLY, CDR2 FYNNEI. The CDR3 consists of 11 residues.